These 19 T cell receptor beta chains were sequenced from one sample in a study of beta chain features in type 1 diabetes (dated by TCRdb to 2017 to 2018). Results and caveats for the whole study, not just this receptor: A moderate but significant shortening of TCRB CDR3 length was observed in type 1 diabetes patients in all four CD4+ subsets.

No antigen has been assigned to these receptors. Library method: the immunoSEQ multiplex PCR assay. The entire isolated RNA was reverse transcribed using the High Capacity cDNA Reverse Transcription Kit, and thus expressed TCRB transcripts were sequenced. Here the immuneACCESS table is served through TCRdb, limited to in-frame sequences with V and J called. Missing clones are a known gap in these copies; in checked studies unresolved V genes cover under half, and the rest lacks a known reason. The sample profile shows 150,000 to 170,000 clones; 10% of them were found once. Together, the top ten hold more than 0.4% of the sample. The source material was central memory CD4+ T cells from blood. These receptor sequences come from a man younger than 40 with type 1 diabetes.

The chain joins TRBV29-1 to TRBJ1-1, with 7 bases fitting TRBD1. CDR1 and CDR2 (germline): SQVTM, ANQGSEA. This CDR3 spans 14 amino acids. The J segment lost 0 bases and the V segment lost 6 bases, leaving 7 bases of the junction unmatched. The CDR3 bases are TGCAGCGTGCTACAGGGGATCTTGAACACTGAAGCTTTCTTT. Protein: CSVLQGILNTEAFF.

V usage is TRBV5-1 and J usage is TRBJ2-7; TRBD2 aligns across 9 bases. This CDR3 has 14 amino acids. From germline, CDR1 is SGHRS and CDR2 YFSETQ. J gave up 5 bases and V 2 bases, and 5 bases lay outside the gene matches. CDR3 sequence reads: CASSFSGSSHEQYF. The CDR3 coding sequence is TGCGCCAGCAGCTTTAGCGGGAGTAGCCACGAGCAGTACTTC.

In this sample, this clone turned up a few times. Other DNA sequences in the same sample also yield this CDR3. The CDR3 nucleotides are TGTGCCAGCAGTTCGAGCGGAGAAGAGACCCAGTACTTC. It encodes CASSSSGEETQYF. The V and J genes are TRBV2 and TRBJ2-5; tentatively, D is TRBD2 (5 bases). Germline V gene data show CDR1 as SNHLY and CDR2 as FYNNEI. The CDR3 consists of 13 residues. V dropped 5 bases and J dropped 3 bases, with 10 bases sitting between them.

This sequence joins TRBV28 and TRBJ1-5; TRBD1 might be the D (6 bases). The V gene's germline CDR1 is MDHEN and CDR2 SYDVKM. V was clipped by 5 bases and J by 4 bases, with 15 bases between them. The CDR3 contains 15 residues. CDR3 loop: CASSEQGFGNQPQHF. The CDR3 DNA sequence: TGTGCCAGCAGTGAACAGGGATTCGGGAATCAGCCCCAGCATTTT.

This chain joins TRBV5-1 and TRBJ2-1, with 7 bases identical to TRBD1. V was pared by 3 bases and J by 10 bases, with 10 bases of the junction left unmatched. CDR3 length equals 14 residues. Germline CDR1 reads SGHRS; CDR2 reads YFSETQ. CDR3 coding DNA: TGCGCCAGCAGCTCCTTGACAGGGTCGTCCGAGCAGTTCTTC. As protein: CASSSLTGSSEQFF.

This chain uses TRBV2 with TRBJ2-1; 11 nucleotides match TRBD2. Per the germline V gene, CDR1 is SNHLY and CDR2 is FYNNEI. The CDR3 sequence is 15 residues long. V lost 8 bases, J lost 4 bases, and 7 bases stayed unmatched. The CDR3, as DNA: TGTGCCAGCTCAGCCGGGACTAGCGGTTACAATGAGCAGTTCTTC. As protein: CASSAGTSGYNEQFF.

V usage is TRBV28 and J usage is TRBJ2-3, with D unresolved. Germline V CDR1 and CDR2: MDHEN, SYDVKM. V shed 2 bases and J shed 6 bases, with 12 bases lying between them. There are 14 residues in the CDR3. Here the CDR3 reads CASSLRTGPDTQYF. The CDR3, as DNA: TGTGCCAGCAGTTTACGAACTGGGCCTGATACGCAGTATTTT.

This clone came up a few times. The chain links TRBV2 to TRBJ2-3, with D hard to call. Trimming cost V 0 bases and J 4 bases, with 14 bases left between them. This CDR3 has 16 residues. Germline V lookup: CDR1 SNHLY, CDR2 FYNNEI. The CDR3 DNA sequence: TGTGCCAGCAGTGAAGCTGAGAGGAGAGTGGCAGATACGCAGTATTTT. Its translation: CASSEAERRVADTQYF. The full variable domain, rest sourced from reference TRBV2 and TRBJ2-3, is EPEVTQTPSHQVTQMGQEVILRCVPISNHLYFYWYRQILGQKVEFLVSFYNNEISEKSEIFDDQFSVERPDGSNFTLKIRSTKLEDSAMYFCASSEAERRVADTQYFGPGTRLTVL.

About this clone: At one end the junction does not follow the germline gene, possibly because of a read error. The chain recombines TRBV7-7 with TRBJ2-5; the D is unclear. The CDR3 length is 16 residues. The germline gives CDR1 SSHAT, CDR2 FNYEAQ (reference sequence). The CDR3 nucleotides read TGTGCTAGCAGCCCCCTCTTCCGTACATCCGAAGAGACCCAGTACTTC. Its translation is CASSPLFRTSEETQYF.

This clone was seen more than once but under ten times. In nucleotides, the CDR3 is TGTGCCAGCAGCTTAGAGGGGTTCACAGATACGCAGTATTTT. The encoded protein is CASSLEGFTDTQYF. The chain has TRBV7-2 and TRBJ2-3; the D gene is possibly TRBD1 (5 bases). The germline V gene encodes CDR1 SGHTA and CDR2 FQGNSA. The length of the CDR3 is 14 residues. V was trimmed by 1 base and J by 2 bases, leaving 7 bases between them. The variable domain in full, completed from reference TRBV7-2 and TRBJ2-3, reads GAGVSQSPSNKVTEKGKDVELRCDPISGHTALYWYRQSLGQGLEFLIYFQGNSAPDKSGLPSDRFSAERTGGSVSTLTIQRTQQEDSAVYLCASSLEGFTDTQYFGPGTRLTVL.

CDR3 amino acids: CSVGTSGSGGETQYF. CDR3 in DNA: TGCAGCGTTGGGACTAGCGGATCGGGGGGCGAGACCCAGTACTTC. The chain combines TRBV29-1 with TRBJ2-5, with 10 bases fitting TRBD2. This CDR3 region has 15 residues. J gave up 5 bases and V 4 bases, and 10 bases lay outside the gene matches. CDR1 is SQVTM, CDR2 ANQGSEA, per germline.

J is TRBJ1-1 and V is TRBV2; D gene unclear. Trimming took 4 bases from V and 3 from J, leaving 3 bases between them. CDR1 and CDR2 (germline): SNHLY, FYNNEI. The CDR3 consists of 11 residues. CDR3 DNA: TGTGCCAGCAGTGTAGACACTGAAGCTTTCTTT. Protein sequence: CASSVDTEAFF.

This clone was counted between two and nine times. The V call is TRBV30, the J call TRBJ2-1, with D possibly being TRBD2 (5 bases). The CDR3 is made up of 14 amino acids. Trimming cost V 0 bases and J 2 bases, with 8 bases left between them. Germline CDR1 reads GTSNPN; CDR2 reads SVGIG (reference sequence). The CDR3 sequence is CAWSVYGTYNEQFF. CDR3 sequence (DNA): TGTGCCTGGAGTGTCTACGGGACCTACAATGAGCAGTTCTTC.

The J gene is TRBJ2-2, the V gene TRBV27, with a tentative D call TRBD1 (5 bases). The CDR3 has 14 residues. V lost 3 bases to trimming and J lost 4 bases, with 9 bases between them. The germline V gene encodes CDR1 MNHEY and CDR2 SMNVEV (reference sequence). CDR3 DNA: TGTGCCAGCAGTTTTGGGGCTATCACCGGGGAGCTGTTTTTT. This sequence encodes CASSFGAITGELFF.

Here the CDR3 DNA reads TGTGCCAGCAGCCGCCCGGCGACTAGCGGGCGGATCTACGAGCAGTACTTC. This sequence encodes CASSRPATSGRIYEQYF. The chain has TRBV7-9 and TRBJ2-5; 10 bases fit TRBD2. The J call may be faulty, since TRBJ2-7 better matches the DNA end. The V gene's germline CDR1 is SEHNR and CDR2 FQNEAQ (reference sequence). The CDR3 runs 17 residues.

This clone was seen a few times. V gene TRBV11-1 combines with J gene TRBJ2-7, with no clear D. V lost 2 bases and J 3 bases, leaving 8 bases between the germline ends. This CDR3 spans 13 amino acids. The germline CDR1 and CDR2 sequences are SGHAT and FQDESV (reference sequence). The CDR3 spells CASSLYSYYEQYF. In DNA form, the CDR3 reads TGTGCCAGCAGCTTATACAGCTACTACGAGCAGTACTTC.

This clone was recorded a few times. V gene TRBV19 combines with J gene TRBJ2-1, with D possibly being TRBD2 (5 bases). Trimming shortened V by 5 bases and J by 5 bases, and 22 bases separated the two germline ends. Germline CDR1 reads LNHDA; CDR2 reads SQIVND (reference sequence). This CDR3 region has 17 residues. DNA for the CDR3: TGTGCCAGTAGTTTCCCTTCGGGGAGAATTTCGAACAATGAGCAGTTCTTC. Protein: CASSFPSGRISNNEQFF.

The rearrangement links TRBV4-1 to TRBJ2-1; 9 positions match TRBD2. The CDR3 runs 15 residues. Germline loops: CDR1 MGHRA, CDR2 YSYEKL. Trimming took 1 base from V and 2 from J; bases not matched to a gene: 0. The CDR3 spells CASSQGLAAYNEQFF. CDR3 bases: TGCGCCAGCAGCCAAGGACTAGCGGCCTACAATGAGCAGTTCTTC.

This clone has at least ten counts. The gene calls are TRBV14 and TRBJ2-1, with 8 bases aligning to TRBD1. Germline values: CDR1 SGHDN, CDR2 FVKESK. The trim removed 0 bases at V and 7 bases at J, leaving 14 bases unmatched. The CDR3 is made up of 18 amino acids. As DNA, the CDR3 is TGTGCCAGCAGCCAAGATGGCCAGAGACAGGGGACGATGAATGAGCAGTTCTTC. This gives the protein CASSQDGQRQGTMNEQFF.